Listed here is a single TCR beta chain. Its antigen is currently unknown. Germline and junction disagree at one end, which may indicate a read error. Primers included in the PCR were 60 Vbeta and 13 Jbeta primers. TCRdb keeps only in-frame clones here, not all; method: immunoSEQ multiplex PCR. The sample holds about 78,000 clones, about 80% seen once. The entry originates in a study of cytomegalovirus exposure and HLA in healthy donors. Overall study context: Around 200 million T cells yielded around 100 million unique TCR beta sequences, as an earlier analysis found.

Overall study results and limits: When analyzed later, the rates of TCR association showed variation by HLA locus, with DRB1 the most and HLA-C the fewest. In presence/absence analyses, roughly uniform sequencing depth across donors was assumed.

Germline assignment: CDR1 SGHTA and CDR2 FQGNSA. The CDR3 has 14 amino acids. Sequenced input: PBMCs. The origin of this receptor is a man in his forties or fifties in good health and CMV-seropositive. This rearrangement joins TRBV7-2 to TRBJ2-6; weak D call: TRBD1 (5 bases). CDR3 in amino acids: CASSLIAGANGLTF. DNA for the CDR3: TGTGCCAGCAGCTTAATAGCTGGGGCCAACGGCCTGACTTTC. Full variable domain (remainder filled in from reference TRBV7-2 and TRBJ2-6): GAGVSQSPSNKVTEKGKDVELRCDPISGHTALYWYRQSLGQGLEFLIYFQGNSAPDKSGLPSDRFSAERTGGSVSTLTIQRTQQEDSAVYLCASSLIAGANGLTFGAGSRLTVL.